Below, 7 T cell receptor beta chains from the same sample are listed, as sequenced in a study of T-cell reconstitution after alpha-beta-depleted transplantation in children. Researchers prepared the TCRbeta library using unique molecular identifiers, the study reports. Each CDR3 protein is one row after TCRdb ran MiXCR on the PCR reads. The data show some 600,000 distinct CDR3 sequences, 10% to 15% seen once. The starting material was PBMCs, mostly from graft donor cells, obtained 360 days after TCRalphabeta/CD19-depleted stem cell transplant. All receptors come from a male patient between 10 and 17 years old who had a stem cell transplant for acute myeloid leukemia, so the T cells may come from the graft donor.

This chain links TRBV28 with TRBJ2-1, with D possibly being TRBD1 (6 bases). The germline V gene encodes CDR1 MDHEN and CDR2 SYDVKM. Trimming stripped 6 bases from V and 4 bases from J, with 16 bases between. The CDR3 runs to 15 residues. For the CDR3, the DNA is TGTGCCAGCAGCCGCCGTCGACAGGCGTACAATGAGCAGTTCTTC. Its translation is CASSRRRQAYNEQFF.

The J gene is TRBJ2-1, the V gene TRBV9; 8 bases fit TRBD2. Germline loops: CDR1 SGDLS, CDR2 YYNGEE. The CDR3 has 14 residues. The ends lost 4 bases at V and 9 bases at J; junction bases unmatched: 9. The CDR3, as DNA: TGTGCCAGCAGCTTACCGGGACTAGGGAGTGAGCAGTTCTTC. Translation: CASSLPGLGSEQFF.

This chain links TRBV28 with TRBJ2-3; a possible D gene is TRBD2 (5 bases). Germline CDR1 MDHEN, CDR2 SYDVKM. V lost 3 bases and J 4 bases, leaving 14 bases between the germline ends. There are 15 residues in the CDR3. The CDR3 spells CASSFGGLGADTQYF. The CDR3 bases are TGTGCCAGCAGTTTTGGCGGGCTTGGGGCAGATACGCAGTATTTT.

The V and J genes are TRBV5-6 and TRBJ1-5; D gene unclear. V was shortened by 1 base and J by 6 bases, with 8 bases between the two germline ends. The CDR3 contains 13 residues. Germline CDR1 SGHDT, CDR2 YYEEEE. The CDR3 coding sequence is TGTGCCAGCAGCTTGTTTAACCGTCAGCCCCAGCATTTT. Residues: CASSLFNRQPQHF. Together with reference TRBV5-6 and TRBJ1-5, the CDR3 gives the full variable domain: DAGVTQSPTHLIKTRGQQVTLRCSPKSGHDTVSWYQQALGQGPQFIFQYYEEEERQRGNFPDRFSGHQFPNYSSELNVNALLLGDSALYLCASSLFNRQPQHFGDGTRLSIL.

V usage is TRBV10-2 and J usage is TRBJ2-7; 8 nucleotides match TRBD1. With V trimmed by 5 bases and J by 3 bases, 9 bases remained unmatched. The CDR3 runs 15 residues. CDR1 is WSHSY and CDR2 is SAAADI in the germline V gene. CDR3 in amino acids: CASSFPGTGNYEQYF. CDR3 DNA sequence: TGCGCCAGCAGTTTTCCCGGGACAGGAAACTACGAGCAGTACTTC.

This clonotype has a handful of counts. V is TRBV12-3 or TRBV12-4 and J is TRBJ2-1; 8 nucleotides align to TRBD2. The CDR3 has 17 residues. V shed 3 bases, J shed 4 bases, and the junction held 11 bases outside the gene matches. CDR3 in DNA: TGTGCCAGCAGTTTTATATCCAAGGTAGCGGGGTACAATGAGCAGTTCTTC. It translates to CASSFISKVAGYNEQFF.

The chain's CDR3 is CASSQGGSEQYF. CDR3 sequence (DNA): TGTGCCAGTAGTCAGGGAGGGTCGGAGCAGTACTTC. This chain links TRBV19 with TRBJ2-7; 7 bases map to TRBD2. This CDR3 region has 12 residues. Germline assignment: CDR1 LNHDA and CDR2 SQIVND (reference sequence). V shed 5 bases and J 7 bases; nucleotides not matched to a gene: 5.